This T cell receptor (beta chain) was recovered during a study of blood T cell repertoires in COVID-19. Sequencing was performed with immunoSEQ multiplex PCR; in TCRdb, only in-frame clones are kept and a portion is missing. The table records around 300,000 clones, around 90% of them present only once. Sequenced: peripheral blood. The clonotype originates from a man aged 50-59 years with acute or convalescent COVID-19.

The CDR3 nucleotides read TGTGCCAGCAGTTTCCAGGTCCTCTATGGCTACACCTTC. Residues: CASSFQVLYGYTF. V usage is TRBV7-2 and J usage is TRBJ1-2, with D hard to call. The V end lost 6 bases, the J end lost 4 bases, and 12 bases lay between the germline ends. This CDR3 contains 13 residues. In germline, CDR1 is SGHTA, CDR2 FQGNSA. The variable domain in full, completed from reference TRBV7-2 and TRBJ1-2, reads GAGVSQSPSNKVTEKGKDVELRCDPISGHTALYWYRQSLGQGLEFLIYFQGNSAPDKSGLPSDRFSAERTGGSVSTLTIQRTQQEDSAVYLCASSFQVLYGYTFGSGTRLTVV.